What follows is one T cell receptor beta chain and its context. The antigen remains unidentified. PCR employed 60 Vbeta and 13 Jbeta primers. Produced via immunoSEQ multiplex PCR; TCRdb's table is partial and in-frame only. In all, the sample yields 95,000 to 150,000 clones. The data stem from a study of cytomegalovirus exposure and HLA in healthy donors. Regarding the study as a whole: CMV serostatus alone was available as immune exposure information.

This CDR3 comprises 15 residues. Germline values: CDR1 SNHLY, CDR2 FYNNEI. Trimming took 6 bases from V and 5 from J; bases not matched to a gene: 9. The clonotype originates from a man in his forties in good health and CMV-seronegative. Input material: PBMCs. The rearrangement links TRBV2 to TRBJ1-1; 10 positions match TRBD1. This chain's CDR3 is CASSPGQGVGTEAFF. The CDR3 region has the DNA TGTGCCAGCAGCCCCGGACAGGGGGTAGGAACTGAAGCTTTCTTT.